This TCR beta chain was profiled in a study of shared clonotypes between healthy human individuals (dated by TCRdb to 2018 to 2021). With regard to the full study: Three men and a couple of women, aged 18 to 49 years, made up the cohort. For each donor, three plates each were used for CD4 naive and CD4 memory, two plates were used for CD8 naive, and one plate was used for CD8 memory. To estimate repertoire size and how much clonotypes are shared between individuals, the study performed deep sequencing of blood TCR repertoires from about five healthy adults. To increase sequencing depth and limit assay-specific biases, TCR repertoire library preparation and sequencing were carried out by different laboratories using diverse techniques. Leukapheresis yielded between about 0.9 and 8.9 billion PBMCs per donor.

Using the deep immunoSEQ assay, multiplex PCR amplified TCR CDR3 regions from genomic DNA. For each cell subset, the extracted genomic DNA was distributed evenly across all wells of several immunoSEQ 96-well plates, and each plate served as one replicate. For sorted subsets, each replicate PCR was loaded with around 200 ng genomic DNA, equivalent to about 33,000 T cell genomes. The purified libraries were quantified using a Qubit 3.0 fluorometer, sized with a Bioanalyzer 2100, and then quantified again using the KAPA Library Quantification kit. Each immunoSEQ 96-well plate was sequenced on its own single-read 150-cycle Illumina NextSeq 550 flow cell. From the authors' description of their analysis: Because the immunoSEQ output included only junctional sequences and no quality scores, the filtering could not be the same as the filtering used for full-length reads. Sequences were annotated with PyIR, a Python wrapper for IgBLAST v1.9, and V/J genes and CDR3 were assigned using IMGT germline references. Any read was removed if the V/J assignment was weak (E-value above 1e-6), the CDR3 was missing, or the read contained stop codons, out-of-frame junctions, or ambiguous translated residues. V3J clonotypes were defined as sequences sharing the same inferred V gene, J gene, and CDR3 amino acid sequence. Percentage overlap between repertoires was calculated by dividing the number of shared unique clonotypes by the size of the smaller repertoire. Richness of each repertoire was evaluated using RTK rarefaction, the Chao1 estimator, and Recon v2.1 estimates of unobserved clonotypes. For all TCRbeta clonotypes obtained by the gDNA method from a few donors, generation probabilities were computed with OLGA. Imported from immuneACCESS, the table was reduced by TCRdb to in-frame sequences with V and J called. These copies leave out some clones; in studies compared against another copy, an unresolved V gene accounts for under half, and the cause of the remainder is not known. V and J calls and clone size are those listed in that table; D and trimming were worked out from the DNA. The sample table holds 550,000 to 850,000 clones, of which around 77% were seen once. More than 1.5% of the sample lies in the top ten.

Concerning this clone: Its antigen specificity is not known. No base quality information exists; no much larger clone differs at one position.

The donors were healthy, HIV-negative adults with no recently reported acute infections or vaccinations. Every donor was a Caucasian adult residing in Nashville, Tennessee, USA. CD4+ T cells were enriched by magnetic negative selection, after which naive cells were positively selected on CD45RA and the negative fraction was taken as the memory subset. Blood was collected by leukapheresis, and PBMCs were isolated by Ficoll-Histopaque density gradient centrifugation and then cryopreserved in liquid nitrogen vapor phase. Analytical flow cytometry was used to check the purity and quantity of each magnetically sorted T cell population. Each sorted fraction had its genomic DNA isolated and then quantified by UV absorbance on a Nanodrop 2000c. For CDR1 and CDR2, the germline V gene lists SGHAT and FQNNGV. V has 5 bases trimmed and J has 5 bases trimmed; junction bases matching no gene number 6. The CDR3 runs 14 amino acids, cysteine and phenylalanine included. The CDR3 DNA has 42 bases and is translated from base 1.

What the work shows at the level of the full study, not this receptor alone: Sampling was restricted to blood, and TCR repertoires in tissues likely differ from the TCR repertoires found in blood. The small number of donors limited the genetic and exposure-history diversity represented. Pairwise subsampling indicated that sequencing depth was expected to affect the degree of clonotype sharing among donors. Rarefaction of sorted-subset datasets indicated incomplete sequencing despite the large sequencing depth. Sharing across four donors was observed for 5% to 6.5% of naive CD4, around 3.5% of naive CD8, 2% to 2.5% of memory CD4, and over 0.3% of memory CD8 clonotypes. Higher generation probabilities were observed for clonotypes shared by all four sorted-subset donors than for non-shared clonotypes. Naive subsets generally had larger estimated clonotype richness than memory subsets.

Source material: memory CD4+ T cells sorted from blood. Explained via the paper, the cell subset or site label denotes: CD45RA-negative fraction. This TCR was recovered from a woman between 25 and 40 years old in good health. Here the chain combines TRBV11-2 and TRBJ2-7; the central 10 bases match TRBD2. The DNA sequence is as follows: TGTGCCAGCAGCCCCGGGACTAGCGCCGACGAGCAGTACTTC. It translates as CASSPGTSADEQYF.